This T cell receptor beta chain was recorded in a study of blood T cell repertoires in COVID-19. About the research overall: Whether acute or convalescent, the COVID-19 samples came from the United States, Italy and Spain.

The CDR3 contains 15 residues. V lost 4 bases and J 2 bases, leaving 9 bases between the germline ends. CDR1 is SNHLY, CDR2 FYNNEI, per germline. The method was immunoSEQ multiplex PCR; TCRdb's version includes in-frame clones alone and lacks a portion of them. Of fewer than 200,000 clones in the sample, more than 75% are singletons; the top ten hold around 16%. The material sequenced was PBMCs or T cells enriched from blood (not recorded which). The V and J genes are TRBV2 and TRBJ1-6, with D possibly TRBD1 on 6 matching bases. This sequence originates from a woman between 50 and 59 years old who had recovered from COVID-19. In DNA, the CDR3 is TGTGCCAGCAGTGGGGACACCACCTATAATTCACCCCTCCACTTT. This encodes CASSGDTTYNSPLHF.